One sample yielded the 7 T cell receptor beta chains listed below, sequenced in a study of regulatory T cells in long-lasting Graves disease. The TCR beta library used iRepertoire HTBI primers with Arm-PCR amplification of CDR3. From the multiplex PCR reads, TCRdb called clonotypes with MiXCR, one entry per CDR3 protein. The table shows 320,000 or so distinct CDR3 sequences, with approximately 20% occurring only once. Regarding time point: newly diagnosed GD, antithyroid drugs for less than 3 months. PBMC-derived RNA was used for the TCR library. The source material was peripheral blood mononuclear cells (PBMCs), sampled at new diagnosis, from a patient treated with antithyroid drugs. All receptors come from a female donor with Graves disease.

Ten or more counts support this clonotype. This rearrangement joins TRBV28 to TRBJ2-3; no reliable D call. Germline loops: CDR1 MDHEN, CDR2 SYDVKM. The CDR3 has 14 residues. V lost 1 base and J 5 bases, leaving 10 bases between the germline ends. Here the CDR3 reads CASSLSPRKDTQYF. CDR3 nucleotide sequence: TGTGCCAGCAGTTTATCTCCCCGGAAAGATACGCAGTATTTT.

This clonotype was seen at least ten times. V usage is TRBV3-1 and J usage is TRBJ2-2; 14 bases line up with TRBD2. The V segment lost 3 bases and the J segment 6 bases; nucleotides outside the gene matches: 6. Germline V CDR1 and CDR2: LGHDT, YNNKEL (reference sequence). The length of the CDR3 is 17 residues. CDR3 DNA sequence: TGTGCCAGCAGCCAGATAGGACTAGCGGGAGGTCCCGGGGAGCTGTTTTTT. This gives the protein CASSQIGLAGGPGELFF.

CDR3 coding DNA: TGTGCCAGCAGTGACCCAGCGGGAGGCCACAATGAGCAGTTCTTC. It is translated as CASSDPAGGHNEQFF. The rearrangement joins TRBV6-1 to TRBJ2-1; 9 positions agree with TRBD2. Germline CDR1 and CDR2: MNHNS and SASEGT. CDR3 length equals 15 residues. J lost 5 bases, V lost 3 bases, and 5 bases had no gene match.

DNA of the CDR3: TGTGCCAGCAGTAAGACGGTCTCTGGAAACACCATATATTTT. Protein sequence: CASSKTVSGNTIYF. The chain combines TRBV25-1 with TRBJ1-3, with no clear D. Germline V lookup: CDR1 MGHDK, CDR2 SYGVNS. V was clipped by 5 bases and J by 0 bases, with 8 bases between them. The CDR3 totals 14 residues.

This clonotype appeared many times. The V gene is TRBV28, the J gene TRBJ2-2, with 10 positions matching TRBD2. J was trimmed by 5 bases and V by 6 bases; bases with no gene match: 12. The CDR3 is 17 amino acids. Per the germline V gene, CDR1 is MDHEN and CDR2 is SYDVKM. Written as DNA, the CDR3 is TGTGCCAGCAGCCCGGAGCGGGAGGGCCAGCTTACCGGGGAGCTGTTTTTT. This encodes CASSPEREGQLTGELFF. The full variable domain, rest sourced from reference TRBV28 and TRBJ2-2, is DVKVTQSSRYLVKRTGEKVFLECVQDMDHENMFWYRQDPGLGLRLIYFSYDVKMKEKGDIPEGYSVSREKKERFSLILESASTNQTSMYLCASSPEREGQLTGELFFGEGSRLTVL.

This clonotype was found many times. J is TRBJ2-7 and V is TRBV20-1; no definite D call. The germline V gene encodes CDR1 DFQATT and CDR2 SNEGSKA (reference sequence). The CDR3 loop spans 13 amino acids. Trimming took off 5 bases at V and 3 bases at J, with 14 bases between the two ends. In DNA, the CDR3 is TGCAGTGCTGCCGGCCGCAGCTTCTACGAGCAGTACTTC. Translation gives CSAAGRSFYEQYF.

The rearrangement uses TRBV20-1 and TRBJ2-7; 7 bases match TRBD1. V shed 0 bases, J shed 3 bases, and the junction held 5 bases outside the gene matches. This CDR3 region has 14 residues. Germline CDR1 reads DFQATT; CDR2 reads SNEGSKA (reference sequence). The CDR3 region has the DNA TGCAGTGCTAGAGATGGGACAGAAGACTACGAGCAGTACTTC. Its translation: CSARDGTEDYEQYF.